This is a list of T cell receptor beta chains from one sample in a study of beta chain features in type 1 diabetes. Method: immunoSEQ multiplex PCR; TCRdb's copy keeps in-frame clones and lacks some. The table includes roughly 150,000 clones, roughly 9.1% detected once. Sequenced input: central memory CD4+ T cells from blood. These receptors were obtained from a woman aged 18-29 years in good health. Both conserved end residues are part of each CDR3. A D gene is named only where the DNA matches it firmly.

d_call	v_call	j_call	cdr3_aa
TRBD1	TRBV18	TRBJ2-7	CASSPGTGLNEQYF
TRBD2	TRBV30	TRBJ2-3	CACEREAGSDTQYF
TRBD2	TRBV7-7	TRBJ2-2	CASSFSSGKSTGELFF
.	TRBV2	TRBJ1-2	CASSERRTDGYTF
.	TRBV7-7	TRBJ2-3	CASSLGGGRTDTQYF
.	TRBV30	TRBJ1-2	CAWSKSQGDGYTF
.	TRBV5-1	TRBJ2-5	CASSTQGGSPETQYF
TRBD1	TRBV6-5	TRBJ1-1	CASSQGQGNTEAFF
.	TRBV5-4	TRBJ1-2	CASSSQSTVNYGYTF
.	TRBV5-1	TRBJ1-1	CASSLSGMGSSPEAFF
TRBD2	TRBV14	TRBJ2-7	CASSPTSGSTKQYF
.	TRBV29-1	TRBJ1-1	CSVEIRGKGTEAFF
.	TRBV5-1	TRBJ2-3	CASSFPGEDTQYF
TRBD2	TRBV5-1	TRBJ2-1	CASSLLAAVEQFF
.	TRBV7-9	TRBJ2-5	CASALLQETQYF
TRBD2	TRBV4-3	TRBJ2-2	CASSHPRGVQNTGELFF
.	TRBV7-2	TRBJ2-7	CASSYRDLSPYEQYF
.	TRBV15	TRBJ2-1	CATSRDNGGRFF
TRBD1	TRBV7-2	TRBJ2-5	CASSSGGTGAPETQYF
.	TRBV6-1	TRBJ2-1	CASSWAGTASNEQFF
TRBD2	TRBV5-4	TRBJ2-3	CASSQGTSADTQYF
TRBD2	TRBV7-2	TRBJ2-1	CASRPTSGRAHNEQFF
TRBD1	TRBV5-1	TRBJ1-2	CASSPGTGDGYTF
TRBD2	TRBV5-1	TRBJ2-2	CASSLGLAGGSGELFF
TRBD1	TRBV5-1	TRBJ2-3	CASSEGTAETDTQYF
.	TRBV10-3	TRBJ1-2	CAISAAGYGYTF
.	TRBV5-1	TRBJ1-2	CASSPGGSNYGYTF
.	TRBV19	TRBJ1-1	CASSSGTEAFF
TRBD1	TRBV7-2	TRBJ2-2	CASSPPGTVRTGELFF
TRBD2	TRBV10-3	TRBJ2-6	CAISEVAGGTGANVLTF
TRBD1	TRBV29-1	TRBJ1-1	CSVERGTTGGTEAFF
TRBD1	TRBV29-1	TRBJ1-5	CSVVTGGGQPQHF
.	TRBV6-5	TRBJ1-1	CASSGGVLGAFF
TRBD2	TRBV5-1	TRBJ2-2	CASSSTSGYNTGELFF